A single sample gave rise to the 28 T cell receptor beta chains below, sequenced in a study of T cells in Graves' hyperthyroidism and ophthalmopathy. Amplified TCR beta CDR3 regions came from RNA transcripts. During a first-round RT-PCR of the TCR CDR3, the HTBI primer set was used. TCRdb re-derived calls from the multiplex PCR reads in MiXCR, one entry per CDR3 protein. Here the sample spans 300,000 to 350,000 distinct CDR3 sequences, 16% being singletons. The sample comprised blood. Receptors were obtained from a man aged 25 to 45 with Graves' hyperthyroidism.

Ten or more counts support this clonotype. The chain is built from TRBV12-3 or TRBV12-4 and TRBJ2-1, with D perhaps TRBD2 (6 bases). This CDR3 spans 13 amino acids. V was shortened by 5 bases and J by 12 bases, with 17 bases between the two germline ends. The CDR3 reads CASSPLAGSGQFF. The CDR3, as DNA: TGTGCCAGCAGTCCCCTGGCGGGGTCCGGGCAGTTCTTC.

There are many counts of this clonotype. CDR3 sequence reads: CASSPKGSEKLFF. The CDR3 bases are TGTGCCAGCAGCCCGAAGGGAAGTGAAAAACTGTTTTTT. The chain carries TRBV3-1 and TRBJ1-4, with no clear D. V was clipped by 4 bases and J by 7 bases, with 10 bases between them. Germline V gives CDR1 LGHDT, CDR2 YNNKEL (reference sequence). This CDR3 has 13 residues.

This clonotype was seen at least ten times. The chain couples TRBV7-3 to TRBJ1-3; D gene unclear. The germline V and J ends were trimmed by 5 bases and 0 bases, with 17 bases remaining between them. Per germline, CDR1 SGHTA and CDR2 FQGTGA. The CDR3 totals 17 residues. The CDR3 DNA reads TGTGCCAGCAGCCCTCAGGCCGCAGGAAGCTCTGGAAACACCATATATTTT. As protein: CASSPQAAGSSGNTIYF.

The chain uses TRBV19 and TRBJ2-6, with D unclear. Germline loops: CDR1 LNHDA, CDR2 SQIVND (reference sequence). This CDR3 is 10 amino acids long. CDR3 DNA: TGTGCGACTGGGGCCAACGTCCTGACTTTC. Residues: CATGANVLTF.

This clonotype has a count of ten or more. The chain carries TRBV11-2 and TRBJ1-1; D uncertain. V was clipped by 4 bases and J by 3 bases, with 12 bases between them. The CDR3 consists of 14 residues. Germline assignment: CDR1 SGHAT and CDR2 FQNNGV. CDR3 loop: CASSSLSGYTEAFF. CDR3 coding DNA: TGTGCCAGCAGCTCTCTGAGCGGGTACACTGAAGCTTTCTTT.

This clonotype was recorded a few times. This chain joins TRBV10-3 and TRBJ2-4; TRBD2 is a possible D gene (6 bases). V dropped 8 bases and J dropped 6 bases, with 20 bases sitting between them. The CDR3 is 15 amino acids. CDR1 is ENHRY and CDR2 is SYGVKD in the germline V gene. DNA of the CDR3: TGTGCCATCTCGGAATGGGGCTTGGGGGGAAACATTCAGTACTTC. It yields the protein CAISEWGLGGNIQYF.

This clonotype was recorded many times. This rearrangement joins TRBV20-1 to TRBJ1-1, with D uncertain. Germline V gives CDR1 DFQATT, CDR2 SNEGSKA (reference sequence). This CDR3 comprises 13 residues. Here the CDR3 reads CSAHGPWNTEAFF. CDR3 sequence (DNA): TGCAGCGCACACGGACCTTGGAACACTGAAGCTTTCTTT.

This clonotype has only a few counts. The rearrangement links TRBV5-5 to TRBJ2-2; a weak D match, TRBD1 (6 bases). V lost 6 bases and J lost 6, with 18 bases in between. Germline V CDR1 and CDR2: SGHKS, YYEKEE (reference sequence). The length of the CDR3 is 15 residues. CDR3 DNA sequence: TGTGCCAGCAATAGGGCAGGGGCGCGGGCCGGGGAGCTGTTTTTT. Translated: CASNRAGARAGELFF.

This clonotype was seen repeatedly, ten times or more. The rearrangement links TRBV20-1 to TRBJ1-2; D gene ambiguous. This CDR3 contains 11 residues. V lost 3 bases to trimming and J lost 4 bases, with 6 bases between them. Germline CDR1 and CDR2: DFQATT and SNEGSKA (reference sequence). The CDR3 DNA reads TGCAGTGCTAGCTGGGTCTATGGCTACACCTTC. Amino acid sequence: CSASWVYGYTF.

The V call is TRBV19, the J call TRBJ2-5; D gene unclear. Trimming took 7 bases from V and 2 from J, leaving 11 bases between them. The CDR3 length is 13 residues. Germline CDR1 is LNHDA and CDR2 is SQIVND (reference sequence). The CDR3 sequence: CASKNIEQETQYF. As DNA, the CDR3 is TGTGCCAGTAAGAACATCGAGCAAGAGACCCAGTACTTC.

This clonotype occurred a few times. V gene TRBV12-5 combines with J gene TRBJ2-1; TRBD2 matches 15 bases. The V and J ends lost 0 bases and 3 bases, in that order; junction bases with no gene match: 12. Germline values: CDR1 LGHNT, CDR2 FRNRAP. The CDR3 has 21 residues. The CDR3 region is CASGLVLGAGLAGGFYNEQFF. The CDR3, as DNA: TGTGCTAGTGGTTTGGTACTGGGGGCCGGACTAGCGGGAGGGTTCTACAATGAGCAGTTCTTC.

There are a few counts of this clonotype. V is TRBV29-1 and J is TRBJ2-3, with a tentative D call TRBD1 (6 bases). Germline CDR1 reads SQVTM; CDR2 reads ANQGSEA. This CDR3 contains 13 residues. Trimming took off 6 bases at V and 3 bases at J, with 13 bases between the two ends. The CDR3 nucleotides read TGCAGCGTGGGCCTCGGACAGACAGATACGCAGTATTTT. Amino acids: CSVGLGQTDTQYF.

The V and J genes are TRBV6-2 or TRBV6-3 and TRBJ2-5; 13 bases line up with TRBD2. Trimming at V came to 5 bases and at J to 5 bases, leaving 17 bases not matched to a gene. Germline V gene lookup returns CDR1 MNHEY and CDR2 SVGEGT. The CDR3 contains 19 residues. The CDR3 reads CASSGSPGLAGSGFETQYF. CDR3 sequence (DNA): TGTGCCAGCAGTGGAAGTCCGGGACTAGCGGGAAGTGGGTTTGAGACCCAGTACTTC.

This clonotype has ten or more counts. J is TRBJ1-2 and V is TRBV6-5, with D tentatively TRBD1 (6 bases). In germline, CDR1 is MNHEY, CDR2 SVGAGI. Trimming took off 0 bases at V and 4 bases at J, with 15 bases between the two ends. This CDR3 is built from 16 residues. CDR3 sequence: CASSYSNRVFGYGYTF. CDR3 nucleotide sequence: TGTGCCAGCAGTTACTCGAACAGGGTTTTTGGCTATGGCTACACCTTC.

Turning to this clonotype: A read error may be the cause here, since a much bigger clone is one base away. The chain uses TRBV7-4 and TRBJ2-7, with 14 bases that match TRBD2. Germline-derived CDR1 and CDR2 are SGHVT and SQSDAQ. This CDR3 region has 17 residues. Trimming cost V 7 bases and J 7 bases; bases outside gene matches: 15. The DNA of the CDR3 is TGTGCCAGCACCCCACGACTAGCGGGAGGGCTAATGGAAGAGCAGTACTTC. The encoded protein is CASTPRLAGGLMEEQYF.

This chain joins TRBV6-1 and TRBJ1-2; 10 nucleotides align to TRBD1. V lost 5 bases to trimming and J lost 4 bases; unmatched junction nucleotides: 7. The CDR3 is 15 residues long. Germline-derived CDR1 and CDR2 are MNHNS and SASEGT. The CDR3 nucleotides read TGTGCCAGCAGTACAAGGACAGGGGGTACCTATGGCTACACCTTC. It translates to CASSTRTGGTYGYTF.

This clonotype was counted ten times or more. CDR3 loop: CASSQATRSNQPQHF. DNA of the CDR3: TGTGCCAGCAGCCAAGCTACTAGGAGCAATCAGCCCCAGCATTTT. The rearrangement joins TRBV3-1 to TRBJ1-5; no reliable D call. CDR1 and CDR2 (germline): LGHDT, YNNKEL (reference sequence). The length of the CDR3 is 15 residues. Trimming stripped 1 base from V and 1 base from J, with 8 bases between.

This clonotype was picked up many times. The chain employs TRBV28 and TRBJ2-1; the D gene could be TRBD1 or TRBD2 (5 bases each). The CDR3 loop spans 14 amino acids. The germline V gene has CDR1 MDHEN and CDR2 SYDVKM. Trimming left V 4 bases short and J 7 bases short, with 14 bases between. The CDR3 sequence is CASSSGPSVNEQFF. The CDR3 nucleotides read TGTGCCAGCAGTTCGGGACCCTCGGTGAATGAGCAGTTCTTC. Full variable domain (outside the CDR3, taken from reference TRBV28 and TRBJ2-1): DVKVTQSSRYLVKRTGEKVFLECVQDMDHENMFWYRQDPGLGLRLIYFSYDVKMKEKGDIPEGYSVSREKKERFSLILESASTNQTSMYLCASSSGPSVNEQFFGPGTRLTVL.

In its sample, this clonotype was seen many times. The V and J genes are TRBV28 and TRBJ2-3; possible D gene TRBD1, 5 bases. The CDR3 has 15 amino acids. Germline V gene sequence: CDR1 MDHEN, CDR2 SYDVKM. V was pared by 2 bases and J by 2 bases, with 11 bases between. CDR3 sequence reads: CASSLPPGHTDTQYF. The DNA for the CDR3 is TGTGCCAGCAGTTTACCCCCTGGACACACAGATACGCAGTATTTT.

V gene TRBV5-1 combines with J gene TRBJ1-1; TRBD1 matches 8 bases. V shed 9 bases and J 1 base; nucleotides not matched to a gene: 5. The CDR3 has 13 residues. CDR1 is SGHRS, CDR2 YFSETQ, per germline. The CDR3, as DNA: TGCGCCACCGCGACAGGGGCGAACACTGAAGCTTTCTTT. Translation gives CATATGANTEAFF.

This clonotype was detected once. CDR3 in amino acids: CASSPEGSYLGSGANVLTF. In DNA, the CDR3 is TGTGCCAGCAGCCCCGAGGGAAGTTATTTGGGCTCTGGGGCCAACGTCCTGACTTTC. The chain employs TRBV27 and TRBJ2-6, with D possibly being TRBD2 (5 bases). V lost 6 bases, J lost 0 bases, and 21 bases lay in between. This CDR3 comprises 19 residues. CDR1 is MNHEY and CDR2 is SMNVEV in the germline V gene (reference sequence).

In its sample, this clonotype was seen a few times. The chain recombines TRBV7-2 with TRBJ2-7, with 9 positions matching TRBD1. The J segment lost 6 bases and the V segment lost 8 bases, leaving 11 bases of the junction unmatched. The CDR3 length is 14 residues. The V gene's germline CDR1 is SGHTA and CDR2 FQGNSA. For the CDR3, the DNA is TGTGCCAGCGGCTACAGGGGGCAGTTTGTCGAGCAGTACTTC. Protein sequence: CASGYRGQFVEQYF.

This clonotype was seen more than once but under ten times. The rearrangement joins TRBV6-1 to TRBJ2-3, with D hard to call. The CDR3 sequence is 14 residues long. Trimming stripped 3 bases from V and 2 bases from J, with 9 bases between. Germline CDR1 reads MNHNS; CDR2 reads SASEGT. CDR3 in amino acids: CASSDNGNTDTQYF. The CDR3 DNA follows: TGTGCCAGCAGTGACAATGGAAACACAGATACGCAGTATTTT.

The J gene is TRBJ1-1, the V gene TRBV14; a possible D gene is TRBD1 (6 bases). The V end lost 4 bases, the J end lost 4 bases, and 13 bases lay between the germline ends. The CDR3 contains 14 residues. In germline, CDR1 is SGHDN, CDR2 FVKESK. The CDR3 is CASSPGTSGTEAFF. CDR3 in DNA: TGTGCCAGCAGCCCCGGGACAAGCGGCACTGAAGCTTTCTTT.

This clonotype was seen a few times. This chain joins TRBV5-5 and TRBJ1-1; D gene uncertain. The CDR3 runs 15 residues. CDR1 is SGHKS and CDR2 is YYEKEE in the germline V gene (reference sequence). Trimming took off 1 base at V and 2 bases at J, with 12 bases between the two ends. The CDR3 protein is CASSLFMGVNTEAFF. CDR3 nucleotide sequence: TGTGCCAGCAGCTTGTTCATGGGCGTAAACACTGAAGCTTTCTTT.

This clonotype has more than one count but fewer than ten. The V gene is TRBV4-2, the J gene TRBJ1-5; the D is unclear. Per germline, CDR1 LGHNA and CDR2 YNFKEQ. The CDR3 covers 15 residues. V gave up 1 base and J gave up 6 bases, with 13 bases separating them. This chain's CDR3 is CASSQVPAAGQPQHF. DNA for the CDR3: TGTGCCAGCAGCCAAGTGCCCGCTGCGGGTCAGCCCCAGCATTTT.

V usage is TRBV9 and J usage is TRBJ2-3; 9 positions agree with TRBD2. Germline V gene lookup returns CDR1 SGDLS and CDR2 YYNGEE. Losses at the gene ends were 4 bases for V and 3 bases for J; bases not matched to a gene: 6. CDR3 length: 15 residues. The CDR3 here is CASSLAGHPTDTQYF. CDR3 nucleotide sequence: TGTGCCAGCAGCCTAGCGGGGCACCCTACAGATACGCAGTATTTT.

The genes are TRBV3-1 and TRBJ2-5; 9 bases are shared with TRBD2. This CDR3 is 16 amino acids long. V lost 7 bases, J lost 5 bases, and 14 bases stayed unmatched. Germline V gene lookup returns CDR1 LGHDT and CDR2 YNNKEL (reference sequence). Here the CDR3 reads CASTGGLAGMGETQYF. The CDR3 bases are TGTGCCAGCACCGGGGGTCTAGCGGGAATGGGGGAGACCCAGTACTTC.